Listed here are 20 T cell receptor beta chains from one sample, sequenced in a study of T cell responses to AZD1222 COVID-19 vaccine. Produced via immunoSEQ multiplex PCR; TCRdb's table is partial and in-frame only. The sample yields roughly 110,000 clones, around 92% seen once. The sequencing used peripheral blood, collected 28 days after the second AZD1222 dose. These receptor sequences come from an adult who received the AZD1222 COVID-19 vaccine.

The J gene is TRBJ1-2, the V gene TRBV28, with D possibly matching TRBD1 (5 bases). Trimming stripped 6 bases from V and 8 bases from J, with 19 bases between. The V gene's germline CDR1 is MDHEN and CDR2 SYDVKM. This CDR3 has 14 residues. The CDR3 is CASRITGPRGGYTF. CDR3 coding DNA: TGTGCCAGCAGAATTACCGGGCCTCGGGGCGGCTACACCTTC.

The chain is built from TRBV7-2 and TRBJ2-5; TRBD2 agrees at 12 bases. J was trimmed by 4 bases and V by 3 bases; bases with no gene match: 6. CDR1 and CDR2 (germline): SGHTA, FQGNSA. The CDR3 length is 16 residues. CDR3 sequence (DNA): TGTGCCAGCAGCTTCAGGGCTAGCGGGGGGGGAGAGACCCAGTACTTC. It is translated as CASSFRASGGGETQYF.

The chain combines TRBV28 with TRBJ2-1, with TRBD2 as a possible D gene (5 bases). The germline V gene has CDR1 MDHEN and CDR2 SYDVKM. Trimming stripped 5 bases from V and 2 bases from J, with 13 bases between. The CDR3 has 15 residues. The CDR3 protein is CASSLLDGTYNEQFF. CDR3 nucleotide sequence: TGTGCCAGCAGTCTTCTGGACGGGACCTACAATGAGCAGTTCTTC.

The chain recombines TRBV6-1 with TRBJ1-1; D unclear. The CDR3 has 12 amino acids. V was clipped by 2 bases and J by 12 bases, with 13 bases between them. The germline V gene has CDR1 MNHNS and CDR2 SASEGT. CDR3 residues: CASSETGLAPFF. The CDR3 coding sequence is TGTGCCAGCAGTGAAACTGGTTTAGCACCTTTCTTT.

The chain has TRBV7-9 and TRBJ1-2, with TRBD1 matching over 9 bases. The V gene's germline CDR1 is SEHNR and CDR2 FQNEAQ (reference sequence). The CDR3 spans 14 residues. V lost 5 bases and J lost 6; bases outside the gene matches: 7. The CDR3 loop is CASSQSWTGDGYTF. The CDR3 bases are TGTGCCAGCAGCCAGTCCTGGACAGGGGATGGCTACACCTTC.

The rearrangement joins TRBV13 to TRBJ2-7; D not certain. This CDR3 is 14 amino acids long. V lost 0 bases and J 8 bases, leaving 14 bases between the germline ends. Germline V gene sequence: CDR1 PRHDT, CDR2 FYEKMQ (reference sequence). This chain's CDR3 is CASSLGRDSFKQYF. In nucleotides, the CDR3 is TGTGCCAGCAGCTTAGGTAGGGATAGTTTCAAGCAGTACTTC.

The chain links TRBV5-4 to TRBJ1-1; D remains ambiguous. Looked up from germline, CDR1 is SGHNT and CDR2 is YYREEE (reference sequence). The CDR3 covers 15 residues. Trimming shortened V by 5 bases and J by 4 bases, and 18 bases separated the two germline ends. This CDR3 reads CASSPIPFRGTEAFF. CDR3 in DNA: TGTGCCAGCAGTCCGATTCCTTTTCGGGGCACTGAAGCTTTCTTT.

The CDR3 sequence is CASSYSTGAKEKLFF. CDR3 DNA sequence: TGTGCCAGCAGTTACTCTACAGGGGCAAAAGAAAAACTGTTTTTT. This sequence joins TRBV6-5 and TRBJ1-4; 7 bases line up with TRBD1. Germline loops: CDR1 MNHEY, CDR2 SVGAGI. V lost 0 bases and J lost 8; bases outside the gene matches: 6. CDR3 length: 15 residues.

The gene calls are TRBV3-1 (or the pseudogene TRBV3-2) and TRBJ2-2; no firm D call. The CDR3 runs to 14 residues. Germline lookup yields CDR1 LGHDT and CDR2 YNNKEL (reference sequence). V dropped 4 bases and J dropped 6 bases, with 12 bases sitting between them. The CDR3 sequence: CASSPISVAGELFF. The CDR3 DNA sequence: TGTGCCAGCAGCCCTATTTCGGTCGCCGGGGAGCTGTTTTTT.

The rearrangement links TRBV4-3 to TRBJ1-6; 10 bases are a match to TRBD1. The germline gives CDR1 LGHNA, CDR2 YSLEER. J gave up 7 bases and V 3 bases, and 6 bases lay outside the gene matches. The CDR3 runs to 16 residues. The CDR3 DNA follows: TGCGCCAGCAGCCAGAACCCGGGACAGGGGAATTCACCCCTCCACTTT. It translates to CASSQNPGQGNSPLHF.

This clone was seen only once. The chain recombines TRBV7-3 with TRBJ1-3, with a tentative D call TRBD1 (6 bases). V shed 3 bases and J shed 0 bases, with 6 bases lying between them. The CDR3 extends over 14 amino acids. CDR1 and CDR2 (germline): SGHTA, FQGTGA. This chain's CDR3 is CASSLDSSGNTIYF. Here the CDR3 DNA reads TGTGCCAGCAGCTTGGACAGCTCTGGAAACACCATATATTTT. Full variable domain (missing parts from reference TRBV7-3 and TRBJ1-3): GAGVSQTPSNKVTEKGKYVELRCDPISGHTALYWYRQSLGQGPEFLIYFQGTGAADDSGLPNDRFFAVRPEGSVSTLKIQRTERGDSAVYLCASSLDSSGNTIYFGEGSWLTVV.

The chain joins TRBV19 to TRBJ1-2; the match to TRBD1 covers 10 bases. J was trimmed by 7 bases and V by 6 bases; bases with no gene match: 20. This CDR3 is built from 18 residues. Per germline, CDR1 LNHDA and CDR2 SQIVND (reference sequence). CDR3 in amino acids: CASRGTGQGTTISFGYTF. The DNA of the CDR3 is TGTGCCAGTAGGGGCACGGGACAGGGGACTACTATAAGCTTTGGCTACACCTTC.

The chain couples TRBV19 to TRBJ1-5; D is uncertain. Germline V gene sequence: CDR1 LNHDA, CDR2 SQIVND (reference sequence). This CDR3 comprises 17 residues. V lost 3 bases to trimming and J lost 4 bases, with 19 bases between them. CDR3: CASSMVLGSRPNQPQHF. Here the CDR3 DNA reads TGTGCCAGTAGTATGGTACTCGGGTCAAGACCTAATCAGCCCCAGCATTTT.

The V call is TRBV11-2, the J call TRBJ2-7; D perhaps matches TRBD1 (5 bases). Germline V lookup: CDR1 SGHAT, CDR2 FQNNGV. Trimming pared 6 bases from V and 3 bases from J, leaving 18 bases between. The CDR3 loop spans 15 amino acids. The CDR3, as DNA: TGTGCCAGCAGGCTAGGGGTGAAGGGGATCTACGAGCAGTACTTC. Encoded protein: CASRLGVKGIYEQYF.

The CDR3 is CASSPIGGGGNTEAFF. CDR3 DNA sequence: TGTGCCAGCAGCCCAATTGGGGGTGGCGGGAACACTGAAGCTTTCTTT. The chain has TRBV7-6 and TRBJ1-1, with a weak D call TRBD1 (5 bases). V gave up 5 bases and J gave up 1 base, with 17 bases separating them. CDR1 and CDR2 from the germline V gene are SGHVS and FNYEAQ. The CDR3 runs 16 residues.

CDR3 nucleotide sequence: TGTGCCAGCAGCTGGACAGGGTCGAGAGATACGCAGTATTTT. Translated, it gives CASSWTGSRDTQYF. The gene calls are TRBV7-8 and TRBJ2-3, with TRBD1 matching over 8 bases. Losses at the gene ends were 4 bases for V and 5 bases for J; bases not matched to a gene: 5. CDR3 length: 14 amino acids. The germline gives CDR1 SGHVS, CDR2 FQNEAQ. Full variable domain (missing parts from reference TRBV7-8 and TRBJ2-3): GAGVSQSPRYKVAKRGQDVALRCDPISGHVSLFWYQQALGQGPEFLTYFQNEAQLDKSGLPSDRFFAERPEGSVSTLKIQRTQQEDSAVYLCASSWTGSRDTQYFGPGTRLTVL.

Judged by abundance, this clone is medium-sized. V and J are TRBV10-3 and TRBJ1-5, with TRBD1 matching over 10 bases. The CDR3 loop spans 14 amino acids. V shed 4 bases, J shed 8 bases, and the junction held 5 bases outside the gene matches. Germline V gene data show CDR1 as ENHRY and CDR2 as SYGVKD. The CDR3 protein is CAISGTGGQEPQHF. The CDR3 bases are TGTGCCATCAGTGGGACAGGGGGACAAGAGCCCCAGCATTTT.

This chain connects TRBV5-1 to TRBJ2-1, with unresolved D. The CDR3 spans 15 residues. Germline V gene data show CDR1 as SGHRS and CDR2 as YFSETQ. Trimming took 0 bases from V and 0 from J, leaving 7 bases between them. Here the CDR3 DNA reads TGCGCCAGCAGCTTGGACACACGCTCCTACAATGAGCAGTTCTTC. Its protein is CASSLDTRSYNEQFF.

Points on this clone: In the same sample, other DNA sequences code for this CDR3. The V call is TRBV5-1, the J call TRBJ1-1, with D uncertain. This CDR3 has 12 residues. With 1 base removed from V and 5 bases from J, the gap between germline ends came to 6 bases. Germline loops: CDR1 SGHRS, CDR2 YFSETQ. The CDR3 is CASSLSGTEAFF. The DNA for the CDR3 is TGCGCCAGCAGCTTGTCGGGAACTGAAGCTTTCTTT.

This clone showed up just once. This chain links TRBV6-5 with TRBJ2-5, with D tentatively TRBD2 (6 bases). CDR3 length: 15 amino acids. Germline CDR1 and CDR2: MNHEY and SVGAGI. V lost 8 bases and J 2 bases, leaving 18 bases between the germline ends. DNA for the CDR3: TGTGCCAGCGGCACCCTGTGGGGGGAACAAGAGACCCAGTACTTC. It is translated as CASGTLWGEQETQYF.